These T cell receptor beta chains were read from a single sample in a study of cytomegalovirus exposure and HLA in healthy donors. Sequencing used immunoSEQ multiplex PCR; TCRdb keeps in-frame clones, though not all of them. Of some 200,000 clones listed, 65% to 90% are singletons. The sequenced sample was PBMCs. These TCRs come from a girl aged 5 to 17 in good health and CMV-seronegative. CDR3s include the opening cysteine and the closing phenylalanine or tryptophan. A D gene is named only where the DNA matches it firmly. Part of the rows lack a size; the others show once, few, many or a class for expanded clones.

TRBV19	-	-	TRBJ2-3	TGTGCCAGTAGTATTGCAGGGGGGGATACGCAGTATTTT	CASSIAGGDTQYF
TRBV21-1	-	-	TRBJ2-1	TGCCCGGCCCCCCCCACACGGGACAATGAGCAGTTCTTC	CPAPPTRDNEQFF
TRBV30	-	-	TRBJ1-1	TGTGCCTCACAGGGGAACACTGAAGCTTTCTTT	CASQGNTEAFF
TRBV9	-	-	TRBJ2-6	TGTGCCAGCAGCGAACAGACAGAGGGGGCCAACGTCCTGACTTTC	CASSEQTEGANVLTF
TRBV6-1	-	-	TRBJ2-7	TGTGCCAGCAGTGAAGTAGGGGCCGAGCAGTACTTC	CASSEVGAEQYF
TRBV7-2	-	-	TRBJ2-3	TGTGCCAGCAGCTTCTCCGGGGTAGTGGCAGATACGCAGTATTTT	CASSFSGVVADTQYF
TRBV9	-	-	TRBJ2-1	TGTGCCAGCAGCGTCTCACTTTACAATGAGCAGTTCTTC	CASSVSLYNEQFF
TRBV28	few	-	TRBJ1-1	TGTGCCAGCAGTTTGCGAGGTCGCAACACTGAAGCTTTCTTT	CASSLRGRNTEAFF
TRBV13	few	-	TRBJ1-1	TGTGCCAGCAGCGCCCGGGGGGGGACTGAAGCTTTCTTT	CASSARGGTEAFF
TRBV2	-	-	TRBJ1-4	TGTGCCAGCAGTGTTGGCCAGTCTAATGAAAAACTGTTTTTT	CASSVGQSNEKLFF
TRBV28	-	-	TRBJ1-4	TGTGCCAGCAGTTTATTGGGGGGGGTCTCTAATGAAAAACTGTTTTTT	CASSLLGGVSNEKLFF
TRBV7-9	-	TRBD2	TRBJ2-5	TGTGCCAGCAGCTTAGTTCCAGCGGGAGTTTGGGAGACCCAGTACTTC	CASSLVPAGVWETQYF
TRBV7-8	-	TRBD2	TRBJ2-1	TGTGCCAGCAGCTTATTGACTAGCGTGCATTACAATGAGCAGTTCTTC	CASSLLTSVHYNEQFF
TRBV18	-	-	TRBJ2-5	TGTGCCAGCTCACCATCCCACTCCCAAGAGACCCAGTACTTC	CASSPSHSQETQYF
TRBV29-1	-	TRBD1	TRBJ1-1	TGCAGCGCTAACCGGGACAGGGTAACTGAAGCTTTCTTT	CSANRDRVTEAFF
TRBV5-1	-	-	TRBJ1-2	TGCGCCAGCAGCTTGGCCGGAGTGGAATATGGCTACACCTTC	CASSLAGVEYGYTF
TRBV7-9	-	TRBD1	TRBJ2-7	TGTGCCAGCAGCTTTGTAGGGGGCCTCAGCTCCTACGAGCAGTACTTC	CASSFVGGLSSYEQYF
TRBV28	-	-	TRBJ1-1	TGTGCCAGCAGTTTAGCCTTCGGGAACACTGAAGCTTTCTTT	CASSLAFGNTEAFF
TRBV7-2	-	-	TRBJ2-6	TGTGCCAGCAGCTTAGGGAACAGGGCTGGGGCCAACGTCCTGACTTTC	CASSLGNRAGANVLTF
TRBV28	-	-	TRBJ1-5	TGTGCCAGTAGAGGAGTTTATAGCAATCAGCCCCAGCATTTT	CASRGVYSNQPQHF
TRBV9	-	-	TRBJ1-1	TGTGCCAGCAGCCCCCGGGTAGGGCAGGGCACTGAAGCTTTCTTT	CASSPRVGQGTEAFF
TRBV27	-	-	TRBJ2-2	TGTGCCAGCAGTTTCCGTTCAGCGGCGGGTACCGGGGAGCTGTTTTTT	CASSFRSAAGTGELFF
TRBV4-3	-	-	TRBJ2-1	TGCGCCAGCAGCCAACGCCTCATAGACAGGAGCTCCTACAATGAGCAGTTCTTC	CASSQRLIDRSSYNEQFF
TRBV27	-	-	TRBJ2-7	TGTGCCAGCAGTTCGTCTAGCTACTCCTACGAGCAGTACTTC	CASSSSSYSYEQYF
TRBV5-1	-	-	TRBJ1-2	TGCGCCAGCAGCCCGGGGAGTAGAGGCTACACCTTC	CASSPGSRGYTF
TRBV9	-	TRBD1	TRBJ1-2	TGTGCCAGCAGCGCTGACAGGGGAGGCTACACCTTC	CASSADRGGYTF
TRBV19	-	TRBD2	TRBJ2-7	TGTGCCAGTAGTATTCAAGGCGGGGGGACCTACGAGCAGTACTTC	CASSIQGGGTYEQYF
TRBV5-8	-	TRBD1	TRBJ1-2	TGTGCCAGCAGCTTCCCCGGGACAGGGCTCACCTGGGGCTACACCTTC	CASSFPGTGLTWGYTF
TRBV5-1	-	TRBD1	TRBJ2-3	TGCGCCAGCAGCTCTGGGACAGGGCGGTCAGATACGCAGTATTTT	CASSSGTGRSDTQYF
TRBV10-1	once	-	TRBJ2-7	TGCGCCAGCAGTTTAAAATTAAACGAGCAGTACTTC	CASSLKLNEQYF